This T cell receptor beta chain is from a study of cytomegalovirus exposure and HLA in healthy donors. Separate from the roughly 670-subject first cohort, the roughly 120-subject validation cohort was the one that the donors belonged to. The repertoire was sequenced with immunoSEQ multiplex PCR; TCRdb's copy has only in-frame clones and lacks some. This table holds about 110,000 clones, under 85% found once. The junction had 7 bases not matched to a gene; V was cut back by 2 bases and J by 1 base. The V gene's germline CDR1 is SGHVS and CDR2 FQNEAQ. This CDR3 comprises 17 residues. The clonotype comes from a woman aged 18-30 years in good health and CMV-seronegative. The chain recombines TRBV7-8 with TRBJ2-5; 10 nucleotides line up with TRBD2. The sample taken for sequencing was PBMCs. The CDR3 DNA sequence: TGTGCCAGCAGCTTACGAAGGCTAGCGGGGGTCCAAGAGACCCAGTACTTC. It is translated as CASSLRRLAGVQETQYF.